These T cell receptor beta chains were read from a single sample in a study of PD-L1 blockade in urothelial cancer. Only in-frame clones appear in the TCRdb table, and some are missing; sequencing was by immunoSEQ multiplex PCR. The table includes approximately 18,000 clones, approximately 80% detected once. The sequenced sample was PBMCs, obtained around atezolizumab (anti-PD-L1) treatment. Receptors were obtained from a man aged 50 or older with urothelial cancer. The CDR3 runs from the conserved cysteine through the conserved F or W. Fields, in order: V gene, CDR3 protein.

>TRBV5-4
CASSSQGLGEAFF
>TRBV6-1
CASSDGHKGRAEAFF
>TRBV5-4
CASSPMGMQGDTDTQYF
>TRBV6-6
CASSYWGQAVAEAFF
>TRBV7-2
CASSLDQIYGYTF
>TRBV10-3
CAISEDGLAGGQFF
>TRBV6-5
CAARALGQANNEQFF
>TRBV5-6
CASSLGLFQETQYF
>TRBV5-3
CARSLDYANTEAFF
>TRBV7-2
CASSLGGQANEKLFF
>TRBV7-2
CASNPGLVDGTQYF
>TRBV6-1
CASRSGTNYGYTF
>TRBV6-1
CASSEGPGSQETQYF
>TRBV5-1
CASSLQDNTEAFF
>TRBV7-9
CASSLAAPGANVLTF
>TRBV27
CATSWAGGPEAFF